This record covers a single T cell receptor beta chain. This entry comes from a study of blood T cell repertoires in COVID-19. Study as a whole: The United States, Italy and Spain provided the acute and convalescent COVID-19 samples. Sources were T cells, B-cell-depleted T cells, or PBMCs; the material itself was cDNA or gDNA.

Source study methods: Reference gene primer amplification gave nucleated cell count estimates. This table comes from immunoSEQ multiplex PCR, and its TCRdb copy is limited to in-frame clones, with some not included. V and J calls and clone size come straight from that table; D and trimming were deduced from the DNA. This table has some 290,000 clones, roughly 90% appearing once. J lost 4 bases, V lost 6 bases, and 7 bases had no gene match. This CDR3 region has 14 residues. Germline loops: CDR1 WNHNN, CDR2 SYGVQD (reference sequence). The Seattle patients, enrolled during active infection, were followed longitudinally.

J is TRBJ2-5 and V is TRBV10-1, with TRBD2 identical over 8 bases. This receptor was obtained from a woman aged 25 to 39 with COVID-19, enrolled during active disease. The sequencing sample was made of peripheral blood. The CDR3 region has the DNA TGCGCCAGCAGCGAGACCGCGGGGGGAGAGACCCAGTACTTC. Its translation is CASSETAGGETQYF.